These 26 T cell receptor beta chains came from one sample sequenced in a study of T cell responses to AZD1222 COVID-19 vaccine. The table came from immunoSEQ multiplex PCR; TCRdb's copy has only in-frame clones and leaves some out. This sample yields roughly 110,000 clones, of which about 90% are seen a single time; around 20% belongs to the top ten. The sequences come from peripheral blood, collected on day 0 of AZD1222 vaccination. The origin of the receptors is an adult in good health.

The V gene is TRBV7-2, the J gene TRBJ2-3; 12 nucleotides line up with TRBD2. This CDR3 has 18 residues. The V segment lost 5 bases and the J segment 4 bases; nucleotides outside the gene matches: 13. Germline lookup yields CDR1 SGHTA and CDR2 FQGNSA. The CDR3 protein is CASSPPSGGAFGADTQYF. CDR3 nucleotide sequence: TGTGCCAGCAGCCCGCCTAGCGGGGGGGCCTTTGGTGCAGATACGCAGTATTTT.

The rearrangement joins TRBV12-2 to TRBJ2-1; the table's D gene call, TRBD2, was not cross checked with the DNA. TRBV12-2 is a known pseudogene. The CDR3 is made up of 16 amino acids. The CDR3 nucleotides read TGTGCAAGTCGCCCCCCCTTGGAGCGGGGTCACAATGAGCAGTTCTTC. Translation: CASRPPLERGHNEQFF.

V is TRBV24-1 and J is TRBJ1-4; TRBD1 matches at 10 bases. Germline CDR1 is KGHDR and CDR2 is SFDVKD. V lost 6 bases and J lost 6; bases outside the gene matches: 6. The CDR3 is 15 amino acids. CDR3 DNA: TGTGCCACCAGTAGGGTAGGACAGGGGGATGAAAAACTGTTTTTT. Translating gives CATSRVGQGDEKLFF.

The chain is built from TRBV6-6 and TRBJ2-1; 13 bases line up with TRBD2. The CDR3 runs 16 residues. Germline V gene lookup returns CDR1 MNHNY and CDR2 SVGAGI (reference sequence). V lost 10 bases, J lost 8 bases, and 14 bases stayed unmatched. DNA for the CDR3: TGTGCCATAAAACCCTGGACTAGCGGGGGCGTCGATGAGCAGTTCTTC. This encodes CAIKPWTSGGVDEQFF.

The chain links TRBV5-5 to TRBJ1-6, with D perhaps matching TRBD1 (6 bases). The V gene lost 2 bases and the J gene lost 8 bases, with 17 bases spanning the gap. CDR3 length equals 16 residues. Germline values: CDR1 SGHKS, CDR2 YYEKEE (reference sequence). This chain's CDR3 is CASSFTYRVGDSPLHF. For the CDR3, the DNA is TGTGCCAGCAGCTTCACCTACAGGGTTGGAGATTCACCCCTCCACTTT.

The chain has TRBV15 and TRBJ2-1; no firm D call. This CDR3 contains 12 residues. V shed 1 base and J shed 6 bases, with 4 bases lying between them. Germline V lookup: CDR1 LNHNV, CDR2 YYDKDF (reference sequence). The CDR3 region is CATSRGSNEQFF. The DNA of the CDR3 is TGTGCCACCAGCAGAGGGTCCAATGAGCAGTTCTTC.

This chain joins TRBV2 and TRBJ2-5; TRBD1 is a possible D gene (6 bases). In germline, CDR1 is SNHLY, CDR2 FYNNEI. V lost 8 bases to trimming and J lost 4 bases, with 17 bases between them. This CDR3 region has 14 residues. The CDR3 region is CASLGQLTVETQYF. The CDR3 coding sequence is TGTGCCAGCCTAGGACAGTTGACGGTAGAGACCCAGTACTTC.

V is TRBV18 and J is TRBJ1-4; no reliable D call. The CDR3 totals 14 residues. Germline CDR1 reads KGHSH; CDR2 reads LQKENI. The V and J ends lost 0 bases and 5 bases respectively, with 7 bases between them. The CDR3 loop is CASSPPVRNEKLFF. In DNA, the CDR3 is TGTGCCAGCTCACCACCTGTGCGGAATGAAAAACTGTTTTTT.

The chain combines TRBV6-2 or TRBV6-3 with TRBJ1-2; a weak D match, TRBD1 (5 bases). The V gene's germline CDR1 is MNHEY and CDR2 SVGEGT. This CDR3 contains 13 residues. Trimming took off 0 bases at V and 9 bases at J, with 11 bases between the two ends. CDR3 amino acids: CASSYSGERSYTF. The CDR3, as DNA: TGTGCCAGCAGTTACTCGGGGGAGAGGAGCTACACCTTC.

This rearrangement joins TRBV5-6 to TRBJ2-7; tentative D call: TRBD2 (5 bases). Trimming removed 2 bases at V and 3 bases at J, with 27 bases between. The germline CDR1 and CDR2 sequences are SGHDT and YYEEEE. CDR3 length: 19 amino acids. CDR3 coding DNA: TGTGCCAGCAGCTTTTCCCCCCTAAGGATCCGAGAGGGCATCTACGAGCAGTACTTC. Translating gives CASSFSPLRIREGIYEQYF.

The rearrangement links TRBV2 to TRBJ1-6; no firm D call. Germline V CDR1 and CDR2: SNHLY, FYNNEI. Trimming cost V 1 base and J 5 bases, with 6 bases left between them. The CDR3 consists of 14 residues. CDR3 residues: CASSEERNNSPLHF. As DNA, the CDR3 is TGTGCCAGCAGTGAAGAGAGAAATAATTCACCCCTCCACTTT.

Here the CDR3 reads CASSELWDSALDGYTF. CDR3 in DNA: TGTGCCAGCAGTGAATTGTGGGACAGTGCTTTGGATGGCTACACCTTC. V usage is TRBV25-1 and J usage is TRBJ1-2, with TRBD1 identical over 7 bases. The CDR3 runs to 16 residues. Trimming took 1 base from V and 6 from J; bases not matched to a gene: 11. CDR1 is MGHDK and CDR2 is SYGVNS in the germline V gene.

This chain uses TRBV7-9 with TRBJ1-1; 7 nucleotides align to TRBD1. Germline lookup yields CDR1 SEHNR and CDR2 FQNEAQ (reference sequence). CDR3 length: 12 amino acids. Losses at the gene ends were 8 bases for V and 5 bases for J; bases not matched to a gene: 5. The CDR3 here is CASHRGETEAFF. The CDR3 DNA is TGTGCCAGCCACAGGGGAGAAACTGAAGCTTTCTTT.

The chain links TRBV19 to TRBJ2-4, with D perhaps matching TRBD2 (5 bases). The germline CDR1 and CDR2 sequences are LNHDA and SQIVND (reference sequence). CDR3 length: 17 amino acids. V was trimmed by 5 bases and J by 1 base, leaving 18 bases between them. CDR3 coding DNA: TGTGCCAGTAGTGATACTGCGGGCTCGGCTGCCAAAAACATTCAGTACTTC. It specifies CASSDTAGSAAKNIQYF.

This chain links TRBV4-2 with TRBJ2-4; TRBD2 agrees at 9 bases. The CDR3 is made up of 15 amino acids. Germline values: CDR1 LGHNA, CDR2 YNFKEQ. With V trimmed by 0 bases and J by 7 bases, 4 bases remained unmatched. The CDR3 region has the DNA TGTGCCAGCAGCCAAGATCGGCGGGGGGGCAACATTCAGTACTTC. This sequence encodes CASSQDRRGGNIQYF.

The chain joins TRBV3-1 (or the pseudogene TRBV3-2) to TRBJ2-3, with a weak D call TRBD1 (6 bases). Germline CDR1 LGHDT, CDR2 YNNKEL (reference sequence). This CDR3 is 16 amino acids long. V was pared by 1 base and J by 0 bases, with 11 bases between. CDR3 protein: CASSQATGSSTDTQYF. CDR3 in DNA: TGTGCCAGCAGCCAAGCCACAGGGTCCAGCACAGATACGCAGTATTTT.

V usage is TRBV7-2 and J usage is TRBJ1-6; D gene unclear. The CDR3 runs to 12 residues. V was pared by 1 base and J by 10 bases, with 5 bases between. Germline V gene sequence: CDR1 SGHTA, CDR2 FQGNSA. The CDR3 sequence: CASSLDRSPLHF. The CDR3 DNA reads as TGTGCCAGCAGCTTAGATCGGTCACCCCTCCACTTT.

The J gene is TRBJ1-1, the V gene TRBV30; D possibly corresponds to TRBD1 (6 bases). Germline CDR1 GTSNPN, CDR2 SVGIG (reference sequence). The ends were cut back, 8 bases at V and 0 bases at J, with 16 bases in the middle. The CDR3 runs 14 residues. CDR3 DNA sequence: TGTGCCCGACAAACCGGGACACTGAACACTGAAGCTTTCTTT. It encodes CARQTGTLNTEAFF.

The rearrangement links TRBV5-8 to TRBJ2-7; no firm D call. This CDR3 spans 17 amino acids. The V end was cut by 4 bases, the J end by 2 bases, with 22 bases between. CDR1 and CDR2 (germline): SGHTS, YDEGEE. In DNA, the CDR3 is TGTGCCAGCAGCATCACCTTTATAGTAGCCGATCCCTACGAGCAGTACTTC. Translating gives CASSITFIVADPYEQYF. Filled out from reference TRBV5-8 and TRBJ2-7, the complete variable domain reads EAGVTQSPTHLIKTRGQQATLRCSPISGHTSVYWYQQALGLGLQFLLWYDEGEERNRGNFPPRFSGRQFPNYSSELNVNALELEDSALYLCASSITFIVADPYEQYFGPGTRLTVT.

The table lists this clone with a count of one. J is TRBJ1-1 and V is TRBV7-6; D possibly corresponds to TRBD1 (6 bases). Trimming removed 5 bases from V and 4 bases from J, with 20 bases in between. The CDR3 covers 16 residues. Germline V lookup: CDR1 SGHVS, CDR2 FNYEAQ. The CDR3, as DNA: TGTGCCAGCAGCCCCAATATCAGGGGATCTAGCACTGAAGCTTTCTTT. Residues: CASSPNIRGSSTEAFF. Supplemented by reference TRBV7-6 and TRBJ1-1, the full variable domain reads GAGVSQSPRYKVTKRGQDVALRCDPISGHVSLYWYRQALGQGPEFLTYFNYEAQQDKSGLPNDRFSAERPEGSISTLTIQRTEQRDSAMYRCASSPNIRGSSTEAFFGQGTRLTVV.

The V gene is TRBV7-8, the J gene TRBJ2-7; the D gene is possibly TRBD2 (6 bases). The CDR3 sequence is 17 residues long. The V end was cut by 1 base, the J end by 1 base, with 17 bases between. Germline V CDR1 and CDR2: SGHVS, FQNEAQ. This CDR3 reads CASSLVSGVRVSYEQYF. As DNA, the CDR3 is TGTGCCAGCAGCTTAGTTTCGGGGGTCAGGGTTTCCTACGAGCAGTACTTC.

The rearrangement uses TRBV9 and TRBJ2-2; TRBD2 aligns across 7 bases. The junction had 15 bases not matched to a gene; V was cut back by 1 base and J by 6 bases. Germline values: CDR1 SGDLS, CDR2 YYNGEE. The CDR3 loop spans 18 amino acids. CDR3 sequence (DNA): TGTGCCAGCAGCGTATGGTCGGGGGAGGGGCACCACCCCGGGGAGCTGTTTTTT. It specifies CASSVWSGEGHHPGELFF.

The rearrangement uses TRBV7-7 and TRBJ2-5; D is uncertain. The germline gives CDR1 SSHAT, CDR2 FNYEAQ (reference sequence). The CDR3 is 14 amino acids. V was cut by 3 bases and J by 1 base, with 9 bases left in between. CDR3 amino acids: CASSLFQSQETQYF. The CDR3 DNA reads as TGTGCCAGCAGCTTGTTCCAGTCCCAAGAGACCCAGTACTTC.

The V and J genes are TRBV19 and TRBJ2-6; D is tentatively TRBD1 or TRBD2 (5 bases each). The germline gives CDR1 LNHDA, CDR2 SQIVND (reference sequence). The CDR3 loop spans 16 amino acids. The V end lost 4 bases, the J end lost 4 bases, and 14 bases lay between the germline ends. The CDR3 nucleotides are TGTGCCAGTAGTAGAGGGGTTAGCTACGGGGCCAACGTCCTGACTTTC. This encodes CASSRGVSYGANVLTF.

The chain is built from TRBV18 and TRBJ1-1; 7 nucleotides line up with TRBD1. J gave up 6 bases and V 4 bases, and 5 bases lay outside the gene matches. The CDR3 runs to 13 residues. Per germline, CDR1 KGHSH and CDR2 LQKENI. The CDR3 DNA is TGTGCCAGCTCACAGGGGGCGGGCTCTGAAGCTTTCTTT. It yields the protein CASSQGAGSEAFF.

The CDR3 region is CASSFRGLADKYNEQFF. CDR3 in DNA: TGCGCCAGCAGCTTTAGGGGGCTAGCGGACAAATACAATGAGCAGTTCTTC. The chain recombines TRBV5-1 with TRBJ2-1, with D perhaps matching TRBD1 or TRBD2 (7 bases each). Trimming shortened V by 2 bases and J by 4 bases, and 19 bases separated the two germline ends. This CDR3 contains 17 residues. Germline lookup yields CDR1 SGHRS and CDR2 YFSETQ. Supplemented by reference TRBV5-1 and TRBJ2-1, the full variable domain reads KAGVTQTPRYLIKTRGQQVTLSCSPISGHRSVSWYQQTPGQGLQFLFEYFSETQRNKGNFPGRFSGRQFSNSRSEMNVSTLELGDSALYLCASSFRGLADKYNEQFFGPGTRLTVL.